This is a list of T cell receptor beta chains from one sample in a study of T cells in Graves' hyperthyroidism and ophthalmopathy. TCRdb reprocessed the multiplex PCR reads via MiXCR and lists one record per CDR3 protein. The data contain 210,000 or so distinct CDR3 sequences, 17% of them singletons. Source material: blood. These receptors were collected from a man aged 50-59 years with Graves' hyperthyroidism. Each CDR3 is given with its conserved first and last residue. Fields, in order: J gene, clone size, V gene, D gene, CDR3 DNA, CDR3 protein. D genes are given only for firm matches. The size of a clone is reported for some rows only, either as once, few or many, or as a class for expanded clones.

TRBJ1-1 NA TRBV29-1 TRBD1 TGCAGCGTCAATAACCGACAGGGTTCTGAAGCTTTCTTT CSVNNRQGSEAFF
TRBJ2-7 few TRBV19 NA TGTGCCAGTAGTGCATCCGGGACAATAGGGCAATACGAGCAGTACTTC CASSASGTIGQYEQYF
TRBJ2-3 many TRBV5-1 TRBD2 TGCGCCAGCAGGCTCGGGACTAGCGGGAGGACAGATACGCAGTATTTT CASRLGTSGRTDTQYF
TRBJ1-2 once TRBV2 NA TGTGCCAGCACCTGGACGTATGGCTACACCTTC CASTWTYGYTF
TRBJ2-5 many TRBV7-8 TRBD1 TGTGCCAGCAGCTTAGCCGGGACAGGCCAAGAGACCCAGTACTTC CASSLAGTGQETQYF
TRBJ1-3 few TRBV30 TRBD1 TGTGCCTGGGGGACAGGGAGTGGAAACACCATATATTTT CAWGTGSGNTIYF
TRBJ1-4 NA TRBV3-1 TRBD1 TGTGCCAGCAGCATGCGGACAGGGCAAAATGAAAAACTGTTTTTT CASSMRTGQNEKLFF
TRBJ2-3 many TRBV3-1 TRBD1 TGTGCCAGCAGCCATACCGGGACAGGGGGTGATACGCAGTATTTT CASSHTGTGGDTQYF
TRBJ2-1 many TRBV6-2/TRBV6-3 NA TGTGCCAGCAGTTACTCATCTTGGGTCCCAGCGGACAATGAGCAGTTCTTC CASSYSSWVPADNEQFF
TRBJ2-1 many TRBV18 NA TGTGCCAGCTCTTTAGGATTTAATGAGCAGTTCTTC CASSLGFNEQFF
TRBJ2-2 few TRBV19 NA TGTGCCAGTGGTGTACAGGGCGCGGTCGGGGAGCTGTTTTTT CASGVQGAVGELFF
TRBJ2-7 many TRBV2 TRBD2 TGTGCCAGCAATCAATTTCGGACTAGCCGCGAGCAGTACTTC CASNQFRTSREQYF
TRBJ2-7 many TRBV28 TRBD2 TGTGCCAGCAGTTTGGCGGGAGACCCCTACGAGCAGTACTTC CASSLAGDPYEQYF
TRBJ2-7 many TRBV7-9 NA TGTGCCAGCAGCCCAGAGGGGACTTATAACTACGAGCAGTACTTC CASSPEGTYNYEQYF
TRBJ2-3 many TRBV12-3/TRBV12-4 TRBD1 TGTGCCAGCAGTTTAATGGACAGGGGGCTTTCAGATACGCAGTATTTT CASSLMDRGLSDTQYF